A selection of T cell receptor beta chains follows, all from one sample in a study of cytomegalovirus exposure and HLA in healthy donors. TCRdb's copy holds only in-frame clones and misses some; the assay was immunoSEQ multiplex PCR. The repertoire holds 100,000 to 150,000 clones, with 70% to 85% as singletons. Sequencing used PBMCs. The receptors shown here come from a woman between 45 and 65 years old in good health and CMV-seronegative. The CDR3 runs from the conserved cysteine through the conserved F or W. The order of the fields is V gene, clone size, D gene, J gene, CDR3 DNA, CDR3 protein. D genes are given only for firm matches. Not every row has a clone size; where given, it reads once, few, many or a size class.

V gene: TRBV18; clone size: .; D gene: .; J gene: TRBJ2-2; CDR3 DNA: TGTGCCAGCTCACCACTCCGCTTGGCCACCGGGGAGCTGTTTTTT; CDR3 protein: CASSPLRLATGELFF
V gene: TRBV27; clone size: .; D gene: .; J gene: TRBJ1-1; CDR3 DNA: TGTGCCAGCAGTTTTCGGGGGGCGAGCACTGAAGCTTTCTTT; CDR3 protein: CASSFRGASTEAFF
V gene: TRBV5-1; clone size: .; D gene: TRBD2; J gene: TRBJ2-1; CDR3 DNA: TGCGCCAGCAGCTTGGGACCCGGGAGGGCCCCCAATGAGCAGTTCTTC; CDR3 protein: CASSLGPGRAPNEQFF
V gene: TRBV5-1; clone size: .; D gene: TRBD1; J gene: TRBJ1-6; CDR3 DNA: TGCGCCAGCAGCGTCGCCGGGACAGGGGTATCACCCCTCCACTTT; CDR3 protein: CASSVAGTGVSPLHF
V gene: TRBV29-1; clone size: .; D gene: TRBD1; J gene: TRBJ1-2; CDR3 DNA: TGCAGCGTTGAACAAGGGGGCCAGGGTGATTTTGGCTACACCTTC; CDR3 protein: CSVEQGGQGDFGYTF
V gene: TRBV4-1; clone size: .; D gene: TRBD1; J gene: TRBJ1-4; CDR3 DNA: TGCGCCAGCAGTCCGGCGGACAGGGAGAATGAAAAACTGTTTTTT; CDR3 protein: CASSPADRENEKLFF
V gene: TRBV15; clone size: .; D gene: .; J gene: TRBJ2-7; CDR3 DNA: TGTGCCACCAGTCCTACACTGGCGGATACCTACGAGCAGTACTTC; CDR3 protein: CATSPTLADTYEQYF
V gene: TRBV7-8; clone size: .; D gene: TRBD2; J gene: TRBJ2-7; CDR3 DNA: TGTGCCAGCAGCTTACGCGGGAGGGGGTACGAGCAGTACTTC; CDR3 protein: CASSLRGRGYEQYF
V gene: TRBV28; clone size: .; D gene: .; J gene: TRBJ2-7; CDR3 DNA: TGTGCCAGCATCCCCGCTAAGGGGCTCGAGCAGTACTTC; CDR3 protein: CASIPAKGLEQYF
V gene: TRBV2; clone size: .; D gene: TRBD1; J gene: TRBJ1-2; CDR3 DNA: TGTGCCAGCAGTGAGTGGTCAGGGGGCGCTCTGTATGGCTACACCTTC; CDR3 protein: CASSEWSGGALYGYTF
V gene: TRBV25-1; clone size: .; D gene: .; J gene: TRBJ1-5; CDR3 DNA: TGTGCCAGCAGTGAGGCTAGCAATCAGCCCCAGCATTTT; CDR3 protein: CASSEASNQPQHF
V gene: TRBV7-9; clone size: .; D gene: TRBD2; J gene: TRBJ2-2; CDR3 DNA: TGTGCCAGCAGCCTGATAGCGGGACCGAACACCGGGGAGCTGTTTTTT; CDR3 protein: CASSLIAGPNTGELFF
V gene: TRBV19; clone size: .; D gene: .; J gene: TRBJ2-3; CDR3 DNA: TGTGCCAGTAGTACGAGTCGCACAGTAACAGATACGCAGTATTTT; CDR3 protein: CASSTSRTVTDTQYF
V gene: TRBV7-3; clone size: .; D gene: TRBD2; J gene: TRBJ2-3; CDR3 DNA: TGTGCCAGCAGCCAACTAGCGCATAGCACAGATACGCAGTATTTT; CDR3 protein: CASSQLAHSTDTQYF
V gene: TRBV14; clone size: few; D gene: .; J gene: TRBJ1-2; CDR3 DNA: TGTGCCAGCAGCCAGGCAGGGGTCCACGGCTACACCTTC; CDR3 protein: CASSQAGVHGYTF
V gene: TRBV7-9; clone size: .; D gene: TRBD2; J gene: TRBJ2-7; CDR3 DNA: TGTGCCAGCAGGGAACTAGCGGGGGCTGTTCTCTCGGGGAACGAGCAGTACTTC; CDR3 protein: CASRELAGAVLSGNEQYF
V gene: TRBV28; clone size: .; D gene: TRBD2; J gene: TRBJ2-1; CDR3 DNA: TGTGCCAGCAGTACAACCGGGACTAGCATCATTGAGCAGTTCTTC; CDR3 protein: CASSTTGTSIIEQFF
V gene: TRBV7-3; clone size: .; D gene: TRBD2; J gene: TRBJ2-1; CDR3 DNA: TGTGCCAGCAGCGCTCCCGACCCGGGACTAGGACTATACAATGAGCAGTTCTTC; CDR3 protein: CASSAPDPGLGLYNEQFF
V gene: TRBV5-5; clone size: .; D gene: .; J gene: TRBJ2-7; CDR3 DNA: TGTGCCAGCAGCTTGGGGCAGGGGCCCTACGAGCAGTACTTC; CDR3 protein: CASSLGQGPYEQYF
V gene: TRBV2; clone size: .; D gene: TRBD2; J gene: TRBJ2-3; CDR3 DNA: TGTGCCAGCAGTGAGGGGACTAGCGGGAGTGGCACAGATACGCAGTATTTT; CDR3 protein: CASSEGTSGSGTDTQYF
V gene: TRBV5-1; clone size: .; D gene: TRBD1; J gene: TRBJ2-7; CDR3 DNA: TGCGCCAGCAGCCCACACGGGACAGGGACCTACGAGCAGTACTTC; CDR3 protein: CASSPHGTGTYEQYF
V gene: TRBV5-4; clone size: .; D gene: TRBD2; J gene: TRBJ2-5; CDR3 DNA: TGTGCCAGCAGCCGAGCGGGAAATGATTTTGGGGAGACCCAGTACTTC; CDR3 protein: CASSRAGNDFGETQYF
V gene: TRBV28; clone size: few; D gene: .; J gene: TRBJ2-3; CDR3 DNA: TGTGCCAGCAGTCTTGGGCTAGCTGCTAGCACAGATACGCAGTATTTT; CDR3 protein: CASSLGLAASTDTQYF
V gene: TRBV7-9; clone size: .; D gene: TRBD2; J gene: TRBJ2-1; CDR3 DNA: TGTGCCAGCAGCCCCGCTGTGACTAGCGGGACCTACAATGAGCAGTTCTTC; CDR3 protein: CASSPAVTSGTYNEQFF
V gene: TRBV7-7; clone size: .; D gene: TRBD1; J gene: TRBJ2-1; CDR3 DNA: TGTGCTAGCAGCTTAGGGGCAGGGGGTGAGCAGTTCTTC; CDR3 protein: CASSLGAGGEQFF
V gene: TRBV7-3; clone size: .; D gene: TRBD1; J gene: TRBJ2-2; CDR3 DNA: TGTGCCAGCAGCCGAAACACACAGGGGGTGAACACCGGGGAGCTGTTTTTT; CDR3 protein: CASSRNTQGVNTGELFF
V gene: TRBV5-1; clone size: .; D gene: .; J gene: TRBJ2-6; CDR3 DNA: TGCGCCAGCAGGGAGGATAGCTCTGGGGCCAACGTCCTGACTTTC; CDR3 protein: CASREDSSGANVLTF
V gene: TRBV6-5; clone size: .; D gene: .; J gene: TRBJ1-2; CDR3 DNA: TGTGCCAGCACCGCCCGGAGGAACTATGGCTACACCTTC; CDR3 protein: CASTARRNYGYTF
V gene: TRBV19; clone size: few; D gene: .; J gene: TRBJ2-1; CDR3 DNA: TGTGCCAGTAGTATGGGGCAGGGGTTTTTCAATGAGCAGTTCTTC; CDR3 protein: CASSMGQGFFNEQFF
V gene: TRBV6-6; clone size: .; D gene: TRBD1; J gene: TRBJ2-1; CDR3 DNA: TGTGCCAGCAGTGCCCGGGACAGATACAATGAGCAGTTCTTC; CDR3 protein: CASSARDRYNEQFF
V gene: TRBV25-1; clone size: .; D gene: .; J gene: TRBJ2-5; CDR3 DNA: TGTGCCAGCAGTGGTCGTACATGGGTAGAAGGAGGAGAGACCCAGTACTTC; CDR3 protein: CASSGRTWVEGGETQYF
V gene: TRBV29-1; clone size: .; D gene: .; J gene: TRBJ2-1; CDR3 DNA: TGCAGCGTTGAAGACAGGGCCGGGTACAATGAGCAGTTCTTC; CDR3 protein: CSVEDRAGYNEQFF
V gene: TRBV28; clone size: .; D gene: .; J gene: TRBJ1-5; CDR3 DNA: TGTGCCAGCAGACCCGCAGGGGTCAATCAGCCCCAGCATTTT; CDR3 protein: CASRPAGVNQPQHF
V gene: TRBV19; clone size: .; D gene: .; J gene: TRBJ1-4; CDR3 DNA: TGTGCCAGTAGACGGACTGGCCGGGAGGAAAAACTGTTTTTT; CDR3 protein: CASRRTGREEKLFF
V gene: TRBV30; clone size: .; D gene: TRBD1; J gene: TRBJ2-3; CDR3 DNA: TGTGCCTGGAGTGGAGGGACAGGGGAAACAGATACGCAGTATTTT; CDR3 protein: CAWSGGTGETDTQYF
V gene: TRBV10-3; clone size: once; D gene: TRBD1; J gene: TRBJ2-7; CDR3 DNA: TGTGCCATCAGTAAAGACAGGGGGCAAGGCGAGCAGTACTTC; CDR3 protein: CAISKDRGQGEQYF
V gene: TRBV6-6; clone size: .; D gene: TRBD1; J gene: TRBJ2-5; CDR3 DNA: TGTGCCAGCAGCCACAGGGGGCGAGGGGAAGAGACCCAGTACTTC; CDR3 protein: CASSHRGRGEETQYF
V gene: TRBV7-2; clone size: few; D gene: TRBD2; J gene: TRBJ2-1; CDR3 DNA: TGTGCCAGCAGCTCCCTAGCGGGAGGGTCCTACAATGAGCAGTTCTTC; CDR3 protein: CASSSLAGGSYNEQFF
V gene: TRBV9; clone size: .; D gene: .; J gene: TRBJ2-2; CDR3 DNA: TGTGCCAGCAGCGTGGGGACTCTACAGAACACCGGGGAGCTGTTTTTT; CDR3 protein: CASSVGTLQNTGELFF
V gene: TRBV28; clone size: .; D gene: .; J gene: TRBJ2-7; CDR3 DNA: TGTGCCAGCAGTTTATCGGCAGGGAACTCCTACGAGCAGTACTTC; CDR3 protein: CASSLSAGNSYEQYF